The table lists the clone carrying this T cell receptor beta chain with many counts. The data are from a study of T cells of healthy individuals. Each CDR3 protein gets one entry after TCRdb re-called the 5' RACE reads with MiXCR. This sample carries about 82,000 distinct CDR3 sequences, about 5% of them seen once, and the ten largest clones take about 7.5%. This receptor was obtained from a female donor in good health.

CDR3 in DNA: TGTGCCAGCAGCCCCAGTGGGGGCAATGAGCAGTTCTTC. Protein: CASSPSGGNEQFF. The chain joins TRBV7-3 to TRBJ2-1, with D tentatively TRBD1 or TRBD2 (5 bases each). Germline CDR1 and CDR2: SGHTA and FQGTGA. The CDR3 covers 13 residues. V was cut by 5 bases and J by 6 bases, with 11 bases left in between.